The following is a T cell receptor (beta chain) sequence with its context. The clone's antigen remains unknown. Base qualities were left out, and no much larger clone turns up one base away. Libraries came from the immunoSEQ multiplex PCR assay. For the multiplex PCR, a mixture combining 60 forward primers for TCR Vbeta segments and 13 reverse primers for TCR Jbeta segments was used. The CDR3 region of rearranged TCR beta genes was amplified from genomic DNA with a multiplex PCR assay. Amplified TCR beta libraries were sequenced as 87-base-pair reads on the Illumina HiSeq System. As for how the authors treated the data: A later analysis tallied tens of millions of unique TCR beta chains across the 666 repertoires, and 10 million to 11 million of those chains were shared by two or more donors. A nearest-neighbor algorithm error-corrected the raw reads and collapsed the reads into unique sequences, merging closely related sequences to remove PCR and sequencing errors. CDR3 sequences were aligned to IMGT reference sequences to assign V, D and J gene segments. For a sequence to be retained, a match of at least six nucleotides to both a V gene segment and a J gene segment was required. Rearrangements were called productive when the CDR3 lacked stop codons and stayed in frame with V and J; all others were non-productive. Following IMGT convention, CDR3 was defined as the stretch from the second conserved V-encoded cysteine to the conserved J-encoded phenylalanine. The earlier analysis of fewer than 750 of the donors excluded sequences that lacked an unambiguous match to a single V gene segment. An earlier analysis of approximately 590 of the donors classified V segments as functional when productive rearrangements were above 56.7% and as segregating when the standard deviation between donors was above 5%. A statistical classification framework was developed to diagnose cytomegalovirus status using the catalog of TCR beta chain sequences. In a later analysis, V and J genes were assigned by comparing TCR nucleotide sequences against IMGT/GENE-DB human TR gene sequences. In a later analysis, CDR3 sequences and most-parsimonious VDJ recombination scenarios were assigned using the TCRdist pipeline. In a later analysis, each TCR beta chain was defined by its CDR3 amino acid sequence together with its V-gene family, and reads without a unique V-gene family were excluded. As a way to deal with suspected cross-contamination and a sequencing artifact, a later analysis dropped over 550 nucleotide sequences that were highly shared and had low generation probability. A later analysis calculated a clonal expansion index for each public chain from normalized within-repertoire ranks of inferred template counts. In a later analysis, generation probabilities were computed using a VDJ recombination model fitted to out-of-frame rearrangements, and the results were checked against IGoR. In a later analysis, TCR-TCR, TCR-HLA and TCR-CMV co-occurrence was scored with hypergeometric tests, and a repertoire-size bias correction was applied to TCR pairs. To estimate false discovery rates, a later analysis permuted the HLA or CMV assignments 20 times. In a later analysis, co-occurring TCRs were grouped with DBSCAN, and TCRdist sequence similarity was added when clustering was performed within HLA-allele-positive subsets. For co-occurrence clustering, repertoires with fewer than 30,000 or more than 120,000 public chains were excluded, along with roughly 5 repertoires with anomalous nucleotide sharing. TCRdb retrieved this table from immuneACCESS and kept in-frame rearrangements only. Not all clones are present; in checked studies, unresolved V genes account for under half, and no reason is known for the remainder. That table is the source of V, J and clone size, and D and trimming were worked out from the DNA. The sample table holds some 140,000 clones, of which 70% to 80% were seen once. The ten largest make up 3.1% of the sample.

The cohort consisted of some 670 healthy bone marrow donors. Cohort members were all nominally healthy when sampled, although unrecorded immune exposures were likely present. The donor tested CMV seronegative, placing the donor among the approximately 400 seronegative members of the cohort. Every donor gave a peripheral blood sample, and the peripheral blood mononuclear cells from that sample were used for TCR beta sequencing. Genomic DNA was extracted from the blood cell samples with the Qiagen DNeasy Blood Extraction Kit. The data originate from a study of cytomegalovirus exposure and HLA in healthy donors (dated by TCRdb to between 2016 and 2019). About the full investigation: An earlier analysis of some 600 of the donors reported 276 Gb of sequence data and 117 million unique TCR beta sequences obtained from about 179 million T cells. An early release that covered about 600 HLA-typed donors contained around 300 gigabases of sequencing data and about 93 million unique TCR sequences. Of the 300 to 500 genotyped donors, 75% to 85% were placed in the genetic ancestry cluster associated with self-reported Caucasian donors. The study aimed to test whether signatures of past pathogen exposure could be identified by cataloging public T cell receptors. The study used immunosequencing to profile the T cell repertoires of 600 to 850 subjects and linked those repertoires to cytomegalovirus serostatus. A separate validation cohort of roughly 120 different subjects was used in addition to the approximately 700-subject first cohort. The study combined high-throughput TCR immunosequencing, statistical association of individual TCRs with disease status, and machine learning to predict cytomegalovirus infection status. In a later analysis, previously published TCR beta repertoires from 600 to 850 donors were re-analyzed and high-resolution HLA genotyping was added so that TCR occurrence patterns could be studied. Rather than using new phenotypic data, the later analysis identified candidate immune exposures from TCR beta sequences and from how often those sequences occurred across donors. An earlier analysis of several hundred of the donors used high-throughput TCR beta sequencing to judge whether each TCR beta V gene segment behaved as functional or pseudogenic. Donor age, sex, ethnicity and CMV serostatus were compiled alongside the repertoire data. A later genetic analysis took genome-wide SNP genotypes for 398 of the 666 donors and used that subset as a discovery cohort. Every repertoire in the discovery cohort had been generated on one and the same sequencing platform. HLA typing covered class I and class II loci at four-digit resolution. Typing coverage varied by locus: roughly 620-640 donors for A, B, C, DRB1 and DQB1; 500 to 550 for DQA1; about 570 for DPA1; approximately 490 for DPB1. Four to six DR-DQ haplotypes were handled as single units for association and clustering, since linkage in the cohort was strong. Among 398 genotyped donors of the cohort, an average of around 240,000 unique TCR beta nucleotide sequences was sequenced per donor, of which 15% to 20% were non-productive. Study-level results and caveats: The study gave a list of 150 to 200 TCR beta chains associated with cytomegalovirus. In a later genetic analysis, a missense DCLRE1C variant was associated with V-gene and J-gene trimming of TCR beta chains, and the association was replicated in an independent cohort. It was suggested by the authors that the approach could potentially be generalized to other disease states and immunological phenotypes. A later analysis found that TCR association rates varied across HLA loci, with DRB1 alleles showing the most associated TCRs and HLA-C alleles the fewest. A further reported finding was that TCR beta sequences accurately predicted the HLA-A and HLA-B alleles for most subjects in the first cohort. A later analysis found that HLA-associated TCR beta chains were more clonally expanded and had lower generation probabilities than equally common non-associated chains. Strong co-occurrence of HLA alleles, especially DR and DQ, made assigning TCR associations to individual alleles difficult. The classifier was reported to diagnose cytomegalovirus status with high specificity and sensitivity in both the original and validation cohorts. The sequencing pipeline was judged likely to have produced a cluster of highly shared sequence variants as a technical artifact. Broadly in line with IMGT annotations, most TCR beta V segments showed up in productive rearrangements about 90% or about 30% of the time in an earlier analysis of approximately 640 of the donors. The cohort was sequenced for TCR beta chains only, and without alpha or paired-chain data the features that could be detected were limited. Fewer than 20 rarely observed V segments, including chromosome 9 orphons, were excluded from the earlier analysis of approximately 500 of the donors because counts were too low. Most TCR sequences were observed very rarely across donors, whereas some public TCRs were present in many individuals. Several of the top co-occurrence clusters appeared to be linked to parvovirus B19, influenza, CMV and Epstein-Barr virus, according to a later analysis. Because HLA typing was unavailable for some donors at each locus, only the typed subset was used in association tests. A few of the identified cytomegalovirus-associated TCR beta chains were confirmed in vitro to be specific for cytomegalovirus antigens. In a later genetic analysis, fewer N-insertions in productive TCRs were reported among donors in an Asian-associated ancestry cluster than the roughly 710-donor mean. Sequencing depth was assumed to be roughly uniform across donors in the presence/absence analyses, though that assumption may not hold. In a later analysis, most CMV-associated TCR beta chains were found to appear HLA-restricted, with HLA associations seemingly driven largely by CMV exposure. The only immune exposure information available for the cohort was CMV serostatus. A later analysis associated some 17,000 TCR beta sequences with specific HLA alleles at a false discovery rate of 0.05. Some IMGT-functional V segments, including TRBV6-2 and TRBV6-3, could not be told apart with the 87-base-pair reads, so those segments were excluded. Correlated functional status among segregating V segments might reflect linkage disequilibrium, but an unknown experimental factor could not be ruled out.

From the cysteine through the phenylalanine, the CDR3 covers 12 amino acids. The only DNA kept is the CDR3, 36 bases in frame from the first base. CDR1 and CDR2 (SGHTA, FQGNSA) derive from the germline V gene. V is shortened by 3 bases, J by 3 bases, and the region joining them spans 6 bases. This chain joins TRBV7-2 to TRBJ2-7; a confident D gene designation cannot be given. The receptor was derived from a female donor in good health and CMV-seronegative. The material sequenced was PBMCs. The CDR3 sequence is CASSFSFYEQYF. DNA sequence: TGTGCCAGCAGCTTTAGTTTCTACGAGCAGTACTTC.